Listed here are 19 T cell receptor beta chains from one sample, sequenced in a study of cytomegalovirus exposure and HLA in healthy donors (dated by TCRdb to between 2016 and 2019). The library was obtained by the immunoSEQ multiplex PCR assay. A mixture of 60 forward primers for TCR Vbeta segments and 13 reverse primers for TCR Jbeta segments was used in the multiplex PCR. The source is immuneACCESS, and TCRdb retained only in-frame sequences with V and J called. Part of the clones is not carried over; for the studies checked, unresolved V genes explain less than half of this, and the remainder is unexplained. The sample profile shows around 140,000 clones; 78% of them were found once. Roughly 2.9% of the sample lies in the top ten. Sequenced input: PBMCs. The receptors come from a female donor in good health and CMV-seronegative.

This chain joins TRBV10-3 and TRBJ2-1; D possibly corresponds to TRBD2 (7 bases). Germline V gene data show CDR1 as ENHRY and CDR2 as SYGVKD. Trimming removed 2 bases at V and 8 bases at J, with 19 bases between. CDR3 length: 16 residues. CDR3 protein: CAISERGGEGVDEQFF. The CDR3 nucleotides read TGTGCCATCAGTGAGCGAGGGGGGGAGGGCGTCGATGAGCAGTTCTTC.

The chain employs TRBV28 and TRBJ1-5; 7 nucleotides match TRBD1. The V segment lost 8 bases and the J segment 2 bases; nucleotides outside the gene matches: 3. The germline gives CDR1 MDHEN, CDR2 SYDVKM. There are 13 residues in the CDR3. The CDR3 reads CASLDRGNQPQHF. The CDR3 region has the DNA TGTGCCAGCCTAGACAGGGGCAATCAGCCCCAGCATTTT.

V gene TRBV10-1 combines with J gene TRBJ1-1, with D possibly matching TRBD1 (5 bases). CDR1 and CDR2 (germline): WNHNN, SYGVQD (reference sequence). The CDR3 has 16 residues. V was shortened by 3 bases and J by 5 bases, with 19 bases between the two germline ends. The CDR3 is CASSDRGSGLRTEAFF. In DNA form, the CDR3 reads TGCGCCAGCAGTGATAGGGGCAGCGGGTTGAGGACTGAAGCTTTCTTT.

V usage is TRBV9 and J usage is TRBJ2-4; possible D gene TRBD1, 5 bases. The CDR3 is made up of 18 amino acids. Germline V CDR1 and CDR2: SGDLS, YYNGEE. V lost 5 bases to trimming and J lost 3 bases, with 24 bases between them. This chain's CDR3 is CASSKRSWQGTGKNIQYF. DNA of the CDR3: TGTGCCAGCAGTAAGCGTAGTTGGCAGGGTACCGGCAAAAACATTCAGTACTTC.

The chain links TRBV6-1 to TRBJ1-1, with 7 bases identical to TRBD1. V gave up 7 bases and J gave up 6 bases; unmatched junction bases: 2. The germline CDR1 and CDR2 sequences are MNHNS and SASEGT. This CDR3 comprises 11 residues. The CDR3 sequence is CASIRGAEAFF. Written as DNA, the CDR3 is TGTGCCAGCATCAGGGGGGCTGAAGCTTTCTTT.

V is TRBV27 and J is TRBJ2-1; a weak D match, TRBD2 (5 bases). V was trimmed by 5 bases and J by 3 bases, leaving 11 bases between them. The CDR3 totals 14 residues. Germline V gene sequence: CDR1 MNHEY, CDR2 SMNVEV (reference sequence). DNA for the CDR3: TGTGCCAGCAGTCGGAGGCCCTACTACAATGAGCAGTTCTTC. Its protein product is CASSRRPYYNEQFF.

This sequence joins TRBV28 and TRBJ2-2, with TRBD2 matching over 8 bases. V shed 2 bases and J 1 base; nucleotides not matched to a gene: 18. Germline V gives CDR1 MDHEN, CDR2 SYDVKM. CDR3 length: 21 amino acids. The CDR3 DNA sequence: TGTGCCAGCAGTTTAATCTGGTGGCCGGGACTAGACTTACAGAACACCGGGGAGCTGTTTTTT. This sequence encodes CASSLIWWPGLDLQNTGELFF.

This clone is a singleton in its sample. The chain carries TRBV29-1 and TRBJ1-4, with D perhaps matching TRBD1 (5 bases). This CDR3 is built from 13 residues. Germline V CDR1 and CDR2: SQVTM, ANQGSEA. V was trimmed by 4 bases and J by 0 bases, leaving 6 bases between them. In nucleotides, the CDR3 is TGCAGCGTTGGCAGGGCAACTAATGAAAAACTGTTTTTT. The encoded protein is CSVGRATNEKLFF.

V gene TRBV11-1 combines with J gene TRBJ2-2; 12 nucleotides align to TRBD2. The CDR3 spans 18 residues. The germline gives CDR1 SGHAT, CDR2 FQDESV (reference sequence). J was trimmed by 0 bases and V by 1 base; bases with no gene match: 3. The CDR3 spells CASSLELAGGPNTGELFF. CDR3 DNA: TGTGCCAGCAGCTTAGAACTAGCGGGAGGCCCGAACACCGGGGAGCTGTTTTTT.

The rearrangement joins TRBV6-6 to TRBJ1-6; 10 positions match TRBD1. Per the germline V gene, CDR1 is MNHNY and CDR2 is SVGAGI (reference sequence). With V trimmed by 4 bases and J by 10 bases, 7 bases remained unmatched. The CDR3 totals 15 residues. DNA of the CDR3: TGTGCCAGCAGTTTCCGGGACAGGGGTTTCTCACCCCTCCACTTT. It specifies CASSFRDRGFSPLHF.

This clone was observed a handful of times. The V and J genes are TRBV6-6 and TRBJ1-2; 7 bases are shared with TRBD1. The trim removed 5 bases at V and 4 bases at J, leaving 13 bases unmatched. The CDR3 loop spans 16 amino acids. Germline V lookup: CDR1 MNHNY, CDR2 SVGAGI (reference sequence). The chain's CDR3 is CASSPPGQLIAYGYTF. The CDR3 bases are TGTGCCAGCAGTCCACCGGGACAGCTTATAGCCTATGGCTACACCTTC.

This clone has just one count. The genes are TRBV9 and TRBJ2-2, with 7 bases matching TRBD2. Germline-derived CDR1 and CDR2 are SGDLS and YYNGEE. The CDR3 has 18 residues. Unmatched junction bases numbered 13, after V lost 0 bases and J lost 5 bases. CDR3 amino acids: CASSVEGRSGGSTGELFF. The CDR3 DNA reads as TGTGCCAGCAGCGTAGAGGGTAGATCCGGGGGGTCGACCGGGGAGCTGTTTTTT. The full variable domain, in which reference TRBV9 and TRBJ2-2 provide the parts outside the CDR3, is DSGVTQTPKHLITATGQRVTLRCSPRSGDLSVYWYQQSLDQGLQFLIQYYNGEERAKGNILERFSAQQFPDLHSELNLSSLELGDSALYFCASSVEGRSGGSTGELFFGEGSRLTVL.

The V and J genes are TRBV5-1 and TRBJ1-1; TRBD1 matches at 10 bases. J lost 4 bases, V lost 4 bases, and 7 bases had no gene match. Germline lookup yields CDR1 SGHRS and CDR2 YFSETQ. This CDR3 is 15 amino acids long. Here the CDR3 reads CASSQLTGGSTEAFF. CDR3 DNA sequence: TGCGCCAGCAGCCAATTGACAGGGGGCTCCACTGAAGCTTTCTTT.

The V call is TRBV28, the J call TRBJ1-5, with D perhaps matching TRBD1 (5 bases). The ends were cut back, 6 bases at V and 3 bases at J, with 15 bases in the middle. The CDR3 covers 15 residues. The germline V gene encodes CDR1 MDHEN and CDR2 SYDVKM. The CDR3 region is CASRPQQGLNQPQHF. CDR3 nucleotide sequence: TGTGCCAGCAGACCCCAGCAGGGCCTCAATCAGCCCCAGCATTTT.

This clone was detected only once. The rearrangement uses TRBV5-1 and TRBJ2-5; 7 bases are shared with TRBD1. The CDR3 contains 14 residues. Germline CDR1 and CDR2: SGHRS and YFSETQ. Trimming at V came to 1 base and at J to 2 bases, leaving 2 bases not matched to a gene. DNA of the CDR3: TGCGCCAGCAGCTTGCAGACAGGGCAAGAGACCCAGTACTTC. Encoded protein: CASSLQTGQETQYF.

The J gene is TRBJ2-1, the V gene TRBV5-1; 8 bases align to TRBD2. With V trimmed by 0 bases and J by 4 bases, 3 bases remained unmatched. Germline values: CDR1 SGHRS, CDR2 YFSETQ. The CDR3 has 15 residues. CDR3 coding DNA: TGCGCCAGCAGCTTGGGGGTAGCGGGGTACAATGAGCAGTTCTTC. Its protein is CASSLGVAGYNEQFF.

This clone showed up just a few times. This sequence joins TRBV7-9 and TRBJ2-1; 8 positions agree with TRBD2. With 5 bases clipped from V and 7 bases from J, the junction kept 13 bases outside the gene matches. Germline V gene lookup returns CDR1 SEHNR and CDR2 FQNEAQ (reference sequence). CDR3 length equals 16 residues. The CDR3 nucleotides are TGTGCCAGCAGCCCATTCCCCGGGGGGGCCTGGAATGAGCAGTTCTTC. Translating it yields CASSPFPGGAWNEQFF. The full variable domain, its missing parts supplied by reference TRBV7-9 and TRBJ2-1, is DTGVSQNPRHKITKRGQNVTFRCDPISEHNRLYWYRQTLGQGPEFLTYFQNEAQLEKSRLLSDRFSAERPKGSFSTLEIQRTEQGDSAMYLCASSPFPGGAWNEQFFGPGTRLTVL.

V usage is TRBV5-1 and J usage is TRBJ2-4; 7 bases align to TRBD2. J was trimmed by 1 base and V by 3 bases; bases with no gene match: 10. Germline loops: CDR1 SGHRS, CDR2 YFSETQ. The CDR3 totals 17 residues. CDR3 sequence: CASSSTFTGGAKNIQYF. The DNA of the CDR3 is TGCGCCAGCAGCTCCACTTTTACCGGGGGGGCCAAAAACATTCAGTACTTC.

This clone was seen only a few times. V is TRBV28 and J is TRBJ2-7; 7 bases align to TRBD2. Germline V gives CDR1 MDHEN, CDR2 SYDVKM. The CDR3 consists of 17 residues. Trimming removed 3 bases from V and 3 bases from J; junction bases left unmatched: 14. The CDR3 here is CASSFPVRGSVDYEQYF. In DNA, the CDR3 is TGTGCCAGCAGTTTCCCCGTCCGCGGGAGTGTTGACTACGAGCAGTACTTC.